The clone carrying this T cell receptor beta chain was counted a few times. Repertoires were generated with immunoSEQ multiplex PCR, while TCRdb's copy carries only in-frame clones and drops some. The sample lists fewer than 250,000 clones; roughly 89% were seen once. The sample originates from a study of blood T cell repertoires in COVID-19. V lost 6 bases to trimming and J lost 3 bases, with 17 bases between them. Looked up from germline, CDR1 is SGHAT and CDR2 is FQNNGV. The CDR3 length is 15 residues. The source is a woman between 25 and 40 years old with acute COVID-19. V gene TRBV11-2 combines with J gene TRBJ1-1; perhaps TRBD1 as D (5 bases). The sequencing sample was made of PBMCs or T cells enriched from blood (not recorded which). In DNA form, the CDR3 reads TGTGCCAGCAGTCCCACCCGGGCGGGGGACACTGAAGCTTTCTTT. This codes for CASSPTRAGDTEAFF.